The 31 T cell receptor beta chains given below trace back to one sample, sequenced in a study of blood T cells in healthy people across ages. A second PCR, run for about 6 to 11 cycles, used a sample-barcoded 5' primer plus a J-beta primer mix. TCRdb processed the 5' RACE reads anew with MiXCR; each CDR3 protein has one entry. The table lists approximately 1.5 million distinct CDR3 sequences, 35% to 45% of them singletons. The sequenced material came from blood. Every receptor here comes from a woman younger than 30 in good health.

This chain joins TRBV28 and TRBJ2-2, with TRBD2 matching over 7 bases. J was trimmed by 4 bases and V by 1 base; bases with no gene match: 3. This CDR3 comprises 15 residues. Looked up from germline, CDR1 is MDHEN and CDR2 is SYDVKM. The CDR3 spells CASSLSRTSTGELFF. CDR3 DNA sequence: TGTGCCAGCAGTTTATCCCGGACTAGCACCGGGGAGCTGTTTTTT. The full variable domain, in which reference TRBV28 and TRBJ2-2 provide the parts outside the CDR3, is DVKVTQSSRYLVKRTGEKVFLECVQDMDHENMFWYRQDPGLGLRLIYFSYDVKMKEKGDIPEGYSVSREKKERFSLILESASTNQTSMYLCASSLSRTSTGELFFGEGSRLTVL.

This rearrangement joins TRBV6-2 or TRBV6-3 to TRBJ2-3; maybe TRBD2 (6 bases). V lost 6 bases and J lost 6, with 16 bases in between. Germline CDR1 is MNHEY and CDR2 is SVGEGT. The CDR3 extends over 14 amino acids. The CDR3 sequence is CASRTGLPPDTQYF. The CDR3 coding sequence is TGTGCCAGCAGGACGGGACTCCCACCCGATACGCAGTATTTT.

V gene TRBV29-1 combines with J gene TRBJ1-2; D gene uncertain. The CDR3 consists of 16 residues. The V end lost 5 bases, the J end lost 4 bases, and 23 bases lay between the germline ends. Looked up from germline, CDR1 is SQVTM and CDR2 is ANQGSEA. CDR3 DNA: TGCAGCGTTAGATTGGGATGGTCCCCGGATACCTATGGCTACACCTTC. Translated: CSVRLGWSPDTYGYTF. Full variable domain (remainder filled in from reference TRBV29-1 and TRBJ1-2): SAVISQKPSRDICQRGTSLTIQCQVDSQVTMMFWYRQQPGQSLTLIATANQGSEATYESGFVIDKFPISRPNLTFSTLTVSNMSPEDSSIYLCSVRLGWSPDTYGYTFGSGTRLTVV.

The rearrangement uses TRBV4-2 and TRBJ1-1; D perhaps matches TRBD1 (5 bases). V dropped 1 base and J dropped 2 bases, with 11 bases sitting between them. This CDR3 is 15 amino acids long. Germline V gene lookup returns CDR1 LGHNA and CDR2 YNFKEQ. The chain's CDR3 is CASSQAQGRNTEAFF. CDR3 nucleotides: TGTGCCAGCAGCCAAGCTCAGGGCCGAAACACTGAAGCTTTCTTT.

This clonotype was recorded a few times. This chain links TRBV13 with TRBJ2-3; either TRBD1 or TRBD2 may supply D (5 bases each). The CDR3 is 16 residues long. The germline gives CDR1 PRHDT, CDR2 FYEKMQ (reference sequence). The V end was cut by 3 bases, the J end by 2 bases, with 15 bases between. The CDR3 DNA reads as TGTGCCAGCAGCTTTAAGGGACGGTCCTACACAGATACGCAGTATTTT. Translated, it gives CASSFKGRSYTDTQYF.

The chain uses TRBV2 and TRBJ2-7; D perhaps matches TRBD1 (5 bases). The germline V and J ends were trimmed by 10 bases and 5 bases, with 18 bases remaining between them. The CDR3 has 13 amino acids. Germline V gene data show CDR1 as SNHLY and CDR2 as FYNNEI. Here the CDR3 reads CATQGRVFDEQYF. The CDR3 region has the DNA TGTGCCACCCAGGGAAGGGTTTTCGACGAGCAGTACTTC.

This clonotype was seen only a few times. CDR3 in amino acids: CSVVGSGNEGYTF. The CDR3 nucleotides read TGCAGCGTTGTTGGATCAGGGAACGAAGGCTACACCTTC. V gene TRBV29-1 combines with J gene TRBJ1-2, with D possibly matching TRBD1 (5 bases). V gave up 4 bases and J gave up 8 bases, with 17 bases separating them. Per germline, CDR1 SQVTM and CDR2 ANQGSEA. The CDR3 runs 13 residues.

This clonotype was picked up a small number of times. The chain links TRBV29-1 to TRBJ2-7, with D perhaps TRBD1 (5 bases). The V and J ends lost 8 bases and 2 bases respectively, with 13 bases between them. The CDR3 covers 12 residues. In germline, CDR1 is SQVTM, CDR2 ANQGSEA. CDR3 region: CSFRTKAYEQYF. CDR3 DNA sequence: TGCAGCTTTCGGACAAAGGCCTACGAGCAGTACTTC.

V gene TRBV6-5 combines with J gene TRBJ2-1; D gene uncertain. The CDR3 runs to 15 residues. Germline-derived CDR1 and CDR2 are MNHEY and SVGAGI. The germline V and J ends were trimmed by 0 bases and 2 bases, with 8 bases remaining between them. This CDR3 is CASSYSRTTYNEQFF. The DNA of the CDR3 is TGTGCCAGCAGTTACTCGCGTACAACCTACAATGAGCAGTTCTTC.

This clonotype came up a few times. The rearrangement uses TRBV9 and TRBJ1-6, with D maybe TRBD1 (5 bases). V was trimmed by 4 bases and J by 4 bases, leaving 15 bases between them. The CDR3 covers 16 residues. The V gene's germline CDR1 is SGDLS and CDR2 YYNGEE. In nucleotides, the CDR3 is TGTGCCAGCAGCCCCACCCCCGGACAATATAATTCACCCCTCCACTTT. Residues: CASSPTPGQYNSPLHF.

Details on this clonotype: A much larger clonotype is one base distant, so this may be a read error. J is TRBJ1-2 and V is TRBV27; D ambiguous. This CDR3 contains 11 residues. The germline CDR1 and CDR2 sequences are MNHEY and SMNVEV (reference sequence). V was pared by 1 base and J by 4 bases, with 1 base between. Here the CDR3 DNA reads TGTGCCAGCAGTTTATTCTATGGCTACACCTTC. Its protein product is CASSLFYGYTF.

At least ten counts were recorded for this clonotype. CDR3 sequence: CASSQDPASQTQYF. CDR3 nucleotide sequence: TGCGCCAGCAGCCAAGATCCTGCCTCCCAGACGCAGTATTTT. This sequence joins TRBV4-3 and TRBJ2-3; D ambiguous. The CDR3 runs 14 residues. CDR1 is LGHNA and CDR2 is YSLEER in the germline V gene. The V end was cut by 0 bases, the J end by 9 bases, with 13 bases between.

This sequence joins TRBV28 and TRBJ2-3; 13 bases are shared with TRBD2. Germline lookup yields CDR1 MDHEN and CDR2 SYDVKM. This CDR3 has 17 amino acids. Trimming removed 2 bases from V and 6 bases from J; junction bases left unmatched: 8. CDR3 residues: CASSLPGLAGERDTQYF. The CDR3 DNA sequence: TGTGCCAGCAGTTTACCCGGACTAGCGGGAGAAAGGGATACGCAGTATTTT.

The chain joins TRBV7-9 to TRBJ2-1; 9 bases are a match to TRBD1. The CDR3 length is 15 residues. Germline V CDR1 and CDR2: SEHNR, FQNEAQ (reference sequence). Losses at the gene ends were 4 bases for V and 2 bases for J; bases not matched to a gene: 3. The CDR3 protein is CASSWGQGPYNEQFF. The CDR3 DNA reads TGTGCCAGCAGCTGGGGACAGGGACCCTACAATGAGCAGTTCTTC. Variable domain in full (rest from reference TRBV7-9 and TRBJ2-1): DTGVSQNPRHKITKRGQNVTFRCDPISEHNRLYWYRQTLGQGPEFLTYFQNEAQLEKSRLLSDRFSAERPKGSFSTLEIQRTEQGDSAMYLCASSWGQGPYNEQFFGPGTRLTVL.

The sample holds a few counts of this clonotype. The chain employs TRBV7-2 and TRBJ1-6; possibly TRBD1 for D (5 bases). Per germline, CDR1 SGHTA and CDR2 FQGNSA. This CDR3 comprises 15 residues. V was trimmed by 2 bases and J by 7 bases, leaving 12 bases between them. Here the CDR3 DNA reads TGTGCCAGCAGCTTACAGGGTGTGGGGAATTCACCCCTCCACTTT. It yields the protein CASSLQGVGNSPLHF.

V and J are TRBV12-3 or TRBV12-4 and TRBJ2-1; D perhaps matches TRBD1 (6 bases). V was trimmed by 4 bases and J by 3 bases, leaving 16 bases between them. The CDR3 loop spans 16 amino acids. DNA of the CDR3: TGTGCCAGCAGTTCCGCCCCCCAGGGGTACTACAATGAGCAGTTCTTC. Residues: CASSSAPQGYYNEQFF.

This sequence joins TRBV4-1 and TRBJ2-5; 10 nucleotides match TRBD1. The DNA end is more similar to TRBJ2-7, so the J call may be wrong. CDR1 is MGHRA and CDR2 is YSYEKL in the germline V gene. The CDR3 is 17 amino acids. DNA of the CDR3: TGCGCCAGCAGCCAAGAATGGTATGGGACAGGGGTCTACGAGCAGTACTTC. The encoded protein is CASSQEWYGTGVYEQYF.

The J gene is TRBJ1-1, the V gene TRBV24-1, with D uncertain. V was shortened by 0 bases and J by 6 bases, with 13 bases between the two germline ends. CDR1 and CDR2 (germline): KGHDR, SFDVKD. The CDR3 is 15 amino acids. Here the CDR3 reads CATSDLQWVGSEAFF. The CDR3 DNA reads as TGTGCCACCAGTGATTTGCAATGGGTAGGCTCTGAAGCTTTCTTT.

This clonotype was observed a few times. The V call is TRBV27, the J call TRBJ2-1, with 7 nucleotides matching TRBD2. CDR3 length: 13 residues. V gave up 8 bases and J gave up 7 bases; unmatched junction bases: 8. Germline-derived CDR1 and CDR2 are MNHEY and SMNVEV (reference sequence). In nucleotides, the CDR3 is TGTGCCAGCGTAGCGGGCAATGAAAATGAGCAGTTCTTC. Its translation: CASVAGNENEQFF.

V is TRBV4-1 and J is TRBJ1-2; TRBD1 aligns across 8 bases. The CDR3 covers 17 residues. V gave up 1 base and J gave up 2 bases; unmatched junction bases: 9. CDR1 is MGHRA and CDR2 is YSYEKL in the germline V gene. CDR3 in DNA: TGCGCCAGCAGCCAAGGTCCCCCTAGACAGGGGAACTATGGCTACACCTTC. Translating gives CASSQGPPRQGNYGYTF.

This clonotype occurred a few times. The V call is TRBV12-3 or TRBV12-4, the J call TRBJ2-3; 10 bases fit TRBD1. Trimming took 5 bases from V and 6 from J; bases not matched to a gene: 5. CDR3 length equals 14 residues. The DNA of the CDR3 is TGTGCCAGCAGTAAGGACAGGGGGATGGATACGCAGTATTTT. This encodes CASSKDRGMDTQYF.

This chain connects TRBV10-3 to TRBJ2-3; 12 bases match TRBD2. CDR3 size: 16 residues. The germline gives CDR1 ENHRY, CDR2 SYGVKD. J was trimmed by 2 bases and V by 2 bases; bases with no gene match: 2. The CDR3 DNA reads TGTGCCATCAGTGAGGGACTAGCGGGACTCACAGATACGCAGTATTTT. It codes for CAISEGLAGLTDTQYF.

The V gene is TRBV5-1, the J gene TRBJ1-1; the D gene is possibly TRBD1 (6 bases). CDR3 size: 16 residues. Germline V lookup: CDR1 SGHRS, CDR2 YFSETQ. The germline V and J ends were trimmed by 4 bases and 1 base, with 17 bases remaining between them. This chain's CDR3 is CASSTDGGLTNTEAFF. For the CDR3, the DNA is TGCGCCAGCAGCACAGATGGGGGGCTCACGAACACTGAAGCTTTCTTT.

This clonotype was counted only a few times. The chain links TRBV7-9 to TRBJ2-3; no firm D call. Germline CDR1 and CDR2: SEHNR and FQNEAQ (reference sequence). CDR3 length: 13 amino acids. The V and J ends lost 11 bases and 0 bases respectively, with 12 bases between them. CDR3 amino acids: CAFRGTSTDTQYF. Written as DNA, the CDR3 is TGTGCCTTTCGCGGAACTAGCACAGATACGCAGTATTTT.

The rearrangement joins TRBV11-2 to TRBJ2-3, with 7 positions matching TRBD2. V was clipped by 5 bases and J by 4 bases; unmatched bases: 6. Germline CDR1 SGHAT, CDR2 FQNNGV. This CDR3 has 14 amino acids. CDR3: CASSPTRGADTQYF. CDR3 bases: TGTGCCAGCAGCCCTACCCGGGGGGCAGATACGCAGTATTTT.

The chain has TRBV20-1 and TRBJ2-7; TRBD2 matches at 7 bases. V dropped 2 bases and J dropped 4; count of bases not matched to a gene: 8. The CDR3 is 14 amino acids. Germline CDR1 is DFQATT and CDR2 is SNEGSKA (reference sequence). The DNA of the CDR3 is TGCAGTGCTAGACAGGGCGGGAGAGGATACGAGCAGTACTTC. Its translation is CSARQGGRGYEQYF.

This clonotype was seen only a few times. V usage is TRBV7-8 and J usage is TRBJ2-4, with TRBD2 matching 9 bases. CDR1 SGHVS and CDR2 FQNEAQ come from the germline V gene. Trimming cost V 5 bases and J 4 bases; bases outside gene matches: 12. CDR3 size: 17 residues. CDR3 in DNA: TGTGCCAGCAGCCCGTCCGGACTAGCGAAAGGGAAAAACATTCAGTACTTC. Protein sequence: CASSPSGLAKGKNIQYF.

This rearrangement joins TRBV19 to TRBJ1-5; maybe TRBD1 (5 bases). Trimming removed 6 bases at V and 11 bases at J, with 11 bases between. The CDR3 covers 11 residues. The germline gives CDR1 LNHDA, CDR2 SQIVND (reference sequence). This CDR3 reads CASSKGRAQHF. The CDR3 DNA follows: TGTGCCAGTAGCAAGGGCAGGGCCCAGCATTTT.

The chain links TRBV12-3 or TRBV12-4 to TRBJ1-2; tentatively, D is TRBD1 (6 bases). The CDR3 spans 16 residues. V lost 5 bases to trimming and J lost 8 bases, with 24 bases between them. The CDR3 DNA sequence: TGTGCCAGCAGTCCCCCGCAACGGGGGCGGTTGAGAGGCTACACCTTC. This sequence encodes CASSPPQRGRLRGYTF.

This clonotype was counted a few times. CDR3 coding DNA: TGTGCCAGCAGCCTTTCTAGAGACGAGACCCAGTACTTC. This translates into CASSLSRDETQYF. V gene TRBV4-2 combines with J gene TRBJ2-5; D is unresolved. Germline V CDR1 and CDR2: LGHNA, YNFKEQ. The CDR3 loop spans 13 amino acids. The germline V and J ends were trimmed by 4 bases and 5 bases, with 11 bases remaining between them.

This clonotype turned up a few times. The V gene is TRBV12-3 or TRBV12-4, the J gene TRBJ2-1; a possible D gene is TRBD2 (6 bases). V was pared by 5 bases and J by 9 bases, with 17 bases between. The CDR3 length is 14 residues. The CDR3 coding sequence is TGTGCCAGCAGTCCCGCCGGGACTGGGATTGAGCAGTTCTTC. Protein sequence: CASSPAGTGIEQFF.